These T cell receptor beta chains were read from a single sample in a study of T cell responses to AZD1222 COVID-19 vaccine. The data were produced by immunoSEQ multiplex PCR, yet TCRdb's version contains in-frame clones alone and is incomplete. In the table there are 110,000 to 150,000 clones, roughly nine tenths of which are singletons. Sequences were derived from peripheral blood, sampled on day 0 of AZD1222 vaccination. These receptors all stem from an adult in good health. CDR3s include the opening cysteine and the closing phenylalanine or tryptophan. The order of the fields is J gene, D gene, V gene, clone size, CDR3 length, CDR3 protein, CDR3 DNA. The D gene is left open where the match is weak. The size entry is marked missing in some rows and otherwise reads once, few, many or a size class.

>TRBJ1-1|NA|TRBV15|NA|14
CATSMRVIVSEAFF
TGTGCCACCAGCATGAGGGTAATAGTTAGTGAAGCTTTCTTT
>TRBJ1-2|TRBD1|TRBV19|NA|14
CASRRGQGTYGYTF
TGTGCCAGTAGGAGGGGACAGGGTACCTATGGCTACACCTTC
>TRBJ2-3|NA|TRBV7-6|NA|17
CASSLALVSGGLDTQYF
TGTGCCAGCAGCTTAGCGCTTGTTTCGGGGGGCCTAGATACGCAGTATTTT
>TRBJ2-1|TRBD1|TRBV7-9|NA|14
CASSAWDRANEQFF
TGTGCCAGCAGCGCGTGGGACAGGGCCAATGAGCAGTTCTTC
>TRBJ2-5|TRBD2|TRBV5-4|once|16
CASSSGGGGLQETQYF
TGTGCCAGCAGCTCGGGAGGGGGGGGCCTCCAAGAGACCCAGTACTTC
>TRBJ1-5|NA|TRBV3-1/TRBV3-2|NA|14
CASSLAGAAQPQHF
TGTGCCAGCAGCTTAGCCGGGGCGGCTCAGCCCCAGCATTTT
>TRBJ2-7|TRBD1|TRBV4-2|NA|15
CASSPDRVGSYEQYF
TGTGCCAGCAGCCCCGACAGGGTTGGCTCCTACGAGCAGTACTTC
>TRBJ2-5|NA|TRBV6-5|NA|14
CASKGWEGGETQYF
TGTGCCAGCAAAGGGTGGGAGGGGGGTGAGACCCAGTACTTC
>TRBJ1-6|NA|TRBV5-1|NA|16
CASSLARQVGNSPLHF
TGCGCCAGCAGCTTGGCCAGACAGGTGGGGAATTCACCCCTCCACTTT
>TRBJ1-1|TRBD1|TRBV3-1/TRBV3-2|NA|15
CASSQEQGLGTEAFF
TGTGCCAGCAGCCAAGAACAGGGGTTAGGCACTGAAGCTTTCTTT
>TRBJ1-1|NA|TRBV27|NA|15
CASSSYQGLGTEAFF
TGTGCCAGCAGTTCCTACCAGGGGTTGGGGACTGAAGCTTTCTTT
>TRBJ1-1|NA|TRBV5-6|NA|14
CASSWAVLNTEAFF
TGTGCCAGCAGCTGGGCGGTATTGAACACTGAAGCTTTCTTT
>TRBJ1-6|NA|TRBV7-9|NA|13
CASSLGTNSPLHF
TGTGCCAGCAGCTTGGGGACTAATTCACCCCTCCACTTT
>TRBJ1-5|NA|TRBV7-2|NA|14
CASSLGLGNQPQHF
TGTGCCAGCAGCTTGGGGCTTGGCAATCAGCCCCAGCATTTT
>TRBJ1-2|TRBD1|TRBV11-2|NA|16
CASSFSPGGSIDGYTF
TGTGCCAGCAGCTTCAGCCCAGGGGGCTCGATCGATGGCTACACCTTC
>TRBJ2-7|TRBD2|TRBV10-1|once|17
CASSESRASGGTYEQYF
TGCGCCAGCAGTGAGTCTCGGGCTAGCGGGGGCACCTACGAGCAGTACTTC
>TRBJ1-1|NA|TRBV15|NA|12
CATSRLQEEAFF
TGTGCCACCAGCAGATTACAGGAAGAAGCTTTCTTT
>TRBJ1-2|NA|TRBV28|NA|19
CASSSGLLRLTAPNYGYTF
TGTGCCAGCAGTTCGGGACTCCTTCGTTTGACAGCTCCCAACTATGGCTACACCTTC
>TRBJ1-5|NA|TRBV6-2/TRBV6-3|NA|15
CASSYASHSNQPQHF
TGTGCCAGCAGTTACGCCAGCCATAGCAATCAGCCCCAGCATTTT
>TRBJ2-1|NA|TRBV10-1|NA|12
CASSVGYNEQFF
TGCGCCAGCAGTGTGGGATACAATGAGCAGTTCTTC
>TRBJ2-7|TRBD2|TRBV7-2|once|14
CASSGLAGTYEQYF
TGTGCCAGCAGCGGACTAGCGGGGACCTACGAGCAGTACTTC
>TRBJ2-1|TRBD1|TRBV2|NA|14
CASSGTGPSNEQFF
TGTGCCAGCAGTGGGACAGGACCTAGCAATGAGCAGTTCTTC
>TRBJ1-5|NA|TRBV6-6|NA|15
CASSFNRYSNQPQHF
TGTGCCAGCAGTTTCAACAGATATAGCAATCAGCCCCAGCATTTT
>TRBJ1-6|TRBD1|TRBV19|once|19
CASSIAPSTGWSYNSPLHF
TGTGCCAGTAGTATAGCCCCCTCGACAGGGTGGTCCTATAATTCACCCCTCCACTTT
>TRBJ2-5|NA|TRBV23-1|NA|14
CASSPKGNLETQYF
TGCGCCAGCAGCCCCAAGGGGAATCTGGAGACCCAGTACTTC
>TRBJ1-5|TRBD1|TRBV6-1|NA|17
CASSGGQGATSNQPQHF
TGTGCCAGCAGTGGGGGACAGGGGGCGACAAGCAATCAGCCCCAGCATTTT
>TRBJ1-5|NA|TRBV18|NA|14
CASSPLNNNQPQHF
TGTGCCAGCTCACCGTTGAACAACAATCAGCCCCAGCATTTT
>TRBJ2-1|NA|TRBV29-1|NA|13
CSVGGAAYNEQFF
TGCAGCGTGGGGGGGGCAGCCTACAATGAGCAGTTCTTC
>TRBJ2-1|NA|TRBV9|NA|16
CASSVVGQSSYNEQFF
TGTGCCAGCAGCGTAGTCGGACAGAGCTCCTACAATGAGCAGTTCTTC
>TRBJ1-3|NA|TRBV4-1|NA|15
CASSQEAEQSLPIYF
TGCGCCAGCAGCCAAGAAGCTGAACAGAGTCTCCCCATATATTTT
>TRBJ2-2|NA|TRBV6-5|NA|11
CASSRTGELFF
TGTGCCAGCAGCAGGACTGGGGAGCTGTTTTTT
>TRBJ2-7|TRBD1|TRBV7-2|NA|15
CASSSSGTGSYEQYF
TGTGCCAGCAGCTCCTCAGGGACAGGGTCGTACGAGCAGTACTTC
>TRBJ1-2|NA|TRBV29-1|NA|12
CSVDNFGYGYTF
TGCAGCGTTGATAATTTTGGATATGGCTACACCTTC
>TRBJ1-1|TRBD1|TRBV7-2|NA|16
CASSLRDRGGNTEAFF
TGTGCCAGCAGCTTACGGGACAGGGGAGGGAACACTGAAGCTTTCTTT
>TRBJ2-1|NA|TRBV5-1|NA|16
CASTSTGTPSYNEQFF
TGCGCCAGTACATCTACCGGGACTCCCTCCTACAATGAGCAGTTCTTC
>TRBJ2-3|NA|TRBV5-1|NA|13
CASSFGQTDTQYF
TGCGCCAGCAGCTTTGGACAGACAGATACGCAGTATTTT
>TRBJ1-4|NA|TRBV6-6|NA|14
CASRRVSTNEKLFF
TGTGCCAGCAGGAGAGTATCAACTAATGAAAAACTGTTTTTT
>TRBJ2-5|NA|TRBV5-5|NA|13
CASSLLAGETQYF
TGTGCCAGCAGCTTACTAGCAGGGGAGACCCAGTACTTC
>TRBJ2-7|NA|TRBV6-1|NA|15
CASSDQGKSYYEQYF
TGTGCCAGCAGTGACCAGGGCAAATCCTACTACGAGCAGTACTTC
>TRBJ2-3|TRBD1|TRBV6-5|once|16
CASSYSPGQGADTQYF
TGTGCCAGCAGTTACTCGCCGGGACAGGGGGCAGATACGCAGTATTTT
>TRBJ2-4|TRBD2|TRBV27|NA|16
CASSFGGSLAKNIQYF
TGTGCCAGCAGTTTCGGGGGGAGCTTAGCCAAAAACATTCAGTACTTC
>TRBJ2-3|NA|TRBV5-5|NA|13
CASSLPSTDTQYF
TGTGCCAGCAGCTTGCCTAGCACAGATACGCAGTATTTT